The T cell receptor beta chain under discussion was sequenced for a study of blood T cell repertoires in COVID-19. Data came from immunoSEQ multiplex PCR; TCRdb stores just in-frame clones and leaves some out. This table has about 280,000 clones, roughly 90% appearing once. Per germline, CDR1 MGHDK and CDR2 SYGVNS. The CDR3 length is 11 residues. V lost 6 bases and J 11 bases, leaving 11 bases between the germline ends. The sequence derives from a young man with active or convalescent COVID-19. The specimen sequenced was peripheral blood. The chain is built from TRBV25-1 and TRBJ1-3; D is perhaps TRBD1 (6 bases). CDR3 nucleotide sequence: TGTGCCAGCAGCGCAACAGGGCCCATATATTTT. The encoded protein is CASSATGPIYF.